This T cell receptor beta chain was sequenced in a study of somatic mutations in cytotoxic T cells in rheumatoid arthritis. At the level of the study: Before any treatment began, 30 ml EDTA peripheral blood was collected from patients right after diagnosis.

The table lists this clone with a few counts. Its antigen is not known. Deletions cut 5 bases from V and 4 bases from J, with 8 bases between. CDR1 is SQVTM and CDR2 is ANQGSEA in the germline V gene. This CDR3 has 12 residues. Whole-study findings and limits: Each of about an eighth of the roughly 60 patients had a largest CD8+ clone that made up more than 20% of CD8+ cells.

TCRdb's copy holds only in-frame clones and misses some; the assay was immunoSEQ multiplex PCR. The sample consists of several thousand clones, approximately 81% of them appearing once. Source material: CD8+ T cells sorted from blood. The chain uses TRBV29-1 and TRBJ2-2; D remains unclear. This clonotype was sampled from an adult with rheumatoid arthritis. The CDR3 reads CSVYWGTGELFF. The CDR3, as DNA: TGCAGCGTTTATTGGGGCACCGGGGAGCTGTTTTTT.